This T cell receptor (beta chain) was retrieved from a study of control samples from healthy donors and cancer patients. Germline-derived CDR1 and CDR2 are SGHTS and YDEGEE. The CDR3 is made up of 12 amino acids. The assay was immunoSEQ multiplex PCR, and TCRdb's table has in-frame clones only and misses some. The sample consists of tens of thousands of clones, around 84% of them appearing once. As for this clone: At one boundary the junction diverges from the germline segment, which might be a read error.

The receptor's source is an older man with lung cancer. The rearrangement joins TRBV5-8 to TRBJ1-4, with 7 nucleotides matching TRBD1. The sequenced sample was PBMCs. CDR3 region: CASSLVTGQVPF. The CDR3 coding sequence is TGTGCCAGCAGCTTGGTTACCGGACAGGTTCCTTTT.